This T cell receptor (beta chain) appears in the sequencing data of a study of tumor-infiltrating lymphocytes in primary liver carcinoma. Looking at the study overall: Patients were men and women aged 30 to 69 years. The study's findings and limits: For tumor-adjacent and tumor-blood pairs, overlap was less than that seen for tumor region pairs. Among top clones, only about 7-24% appeared in all five tumor regions.

This CDR3 contains 14 residues. CDR1 is WSHSY and CDR2 is SAAADI in the germline V gene. The roughly 18-34 mg bulk tissue piece was not sorted before simultaneous RNA and DNA extraction. HBV chronically infected the treatment-naive patients. Worth noting for this clonotype: No antigen is known for it. An end of the junction differs from the germline gene, which may be a read error.

The researchers produced TCR beta cDNA from around 500 ng total RNA with a constant-region primer. For TCR beta, libraries were produced by three nested multiplex PCR rounds using slightly modified ARM-PCR. Each of the first two PCR rounds ran approximately 9 cycles with TRBV1-TRBV30 forward and C-beta reverse primers. Each CDR3 protein is one row after TCRdb ran MiXCR on the multiplex PCR reads. The table records under 45,000 distinct CDR3 sequences, over 70% of them present only once. The chain has TRBV10-2 and TRBJ1-6; D not resolved. The TCR originated in a man aged 35-49 years with primary liver carcinoma and hepatitis B virus infection. Sequencing was performed on liver tumor tissue from sampling region 2. Noted subset: tumor region T2, inferior pole. The CDR3 spells CTSSGSTVNSPLHF. In DNA form, the CDR3 reads TGCACCAGCAGTGGGTCCACGGTTAATTCACCCCTCCACTTT.